Each of the 5 T cell receptor beta chains below was sequenced from the same sample in a study of shared clonotypes between healthy human individuals. TCRdb's table, derived via immunoSEQ multiplex PCR, lists solely in-frame clones and lacks some. This sample has about 1.1 million clones, with around 77% found just once. The sample consisted of memory CD4+ T cells from PBMCs. Stated subset: CD45RA-negative fraction. All receptors come from a man younger than 35 in good health. Some clones in this sample may be carry-over from other donors' samples.

The J gene is TRBJ1-5, the V gene TRBV7-9; D not certain. The CDR3 runs 14 residues. The germline CDR1 and CDR2 sequences are SEHNR and FQNEAQ (reference sequence). The ends were cut back, 5 bases at V and 7 bases at J, with 15 bases in the middle. CDR3 in amino acids: CASSPSSMRQPQHF. CDR3 nucleotide sequence: TGTGCCAGCAGCCCTAGCAGCATGAGACAGCCCCAGCATTTT.

The chain combines TRBV30 with TRBJ2-5; D gene uncertain. CDR3 length: 13 amino acids. Looked up from germline, CDR1 is GTSNPN and CDR2 is SVGIG (reference sequence). V gave up 0 bases and J gave up 0 bases, with 5 bases separating them. This CDR3 is CAWSVRDQETQYF. The CDR3 DNA follows: TGTGCCTGGAGTGTAAGGGACCAAGAGACCCAGTACTTC.

The DNA for the CDR3 is TGTGCCAGCAGTCCCGGACAGGGGGTAAGGGAGACCCAGTACTTC. It yields the protein CASSPGQGVRETQYF. This chain connects TRBV7-9 to TRBJ2-5, with TRBD1 matching 10 bases. The V segment lost 6 bases and the J segment 5 bases; nucleotides outside the gene matches: 9. The CDR3 loop spans 15 amino acids. The germline gives CDR1 SEHNR, CDR2 FQNEAQ (reference sequence).

On this clone: A much more abundant neighbour one base away suggests this may be a read error. The sample has other DNA sequences that encode this CDR3 too. V and J are TRBV5-1 and TRBJ2-1; 11 positions agree with TRBD2. The germline CDR1 and CDR2 sequences are SGHRS and YFSETQ. This CDR3 is built from 15 residues. J lost 5 bases, V lost 0 bases, and 1 base had no gene match. The DNA of the CDR3 is TGCGCCAGCAGCTTGGGACTAGCGGGAAACAATGAGCAGTTCTTC. Protein product: CASSLGLAGNNEQFF.

The chain links TRBV2 to TRBJ1-5, with D hard to call. Between the trimmed V and J ends, which lost 4 bases and 6 bases, there was a span of 10 bases. This CDR3 spans 13 amino acids. The germline V gene encodes CDR1 SNHLY and CDR2 FYNNEI. The CDR3 coding sequence is TGTGCCAGCAGTGTTGGTGTGGGTCAGCCCCAGCATTTT. It translates to CASSVGVGQPQHF.